This T cell receptor beta chain was identified in a study of cytomegalovirus exposure and HLA in healthy donors. The PCR employed 60 Vbeta primers together with 13 Jbeta primers. Clones were read by immunoSEQ multiplex PCR, and TCRdb kept only the in-frame ones, dropping some. The repertoire consists of 200,000 to 250,000 clones, with around 82% occurring once and the leading ten covering just under 3%. Germline V gene data show CDR1 as SGHRS and CDR2 as YFSETQ. The V and J ends lost 3 bases and 6 bases, in that order; junction bases with no gene match: 12. CDR3 length: 16 amino acids. The sequence was obtained from a woman aged 25-40 years in good health and CMV-seronegative. J is TRBJ1-1 and V is TRBV5-1, with 9 bases identical to TRBD1. The sample was PBMCs. CDR3 DNA: TGCGCCAGCAGCTCAGGGACAGGGAAACGCGCCGCTGAAGCTTTCTTT. Translation gives CASSSGTGKRAAEAFF.